Reported below is one T cell receptor beta chain. Its cognate antigen is unknown. The data originate from a study of regulatory and conventional T cells in RAG deficiency. Points from the study as a whole: These Omenn syndrome Treg sorts may hold peripherally activated cells instead. Shannon entropy fell and Simpson indices rose in RAG-deficient patients. Shorter CDR3s in all patient subsets; >75% Treg-Tconv overlap in Omenn. Compared with controls, unique Treg TCR beta sequences dropped about 110-fold in Omenn syndrome and CID/AS.

Produced via immunoSEQ multiplex PCR; TCRdb's table is partial and in-frame only. The sample carries approximately 8,100 clones, 80% recorded once. These same data were also listed under a study on regulatory T cells. That study adds: The PCR used 52 TRBV and 13 TRBJ primers.

This TCR derives from a human donor in good health. Sequencing was performed on CD8+ T cells sorted from blood.

The CDR3 reads CASSLAGAGRNTEAFF. In DNA, the CDR3 is TGCGCCAGCAGCTTGGCCGGGGCAGGACGGAACACTGAAGCTTTCTTT. This chain uses TRBV5-1 with TRBJ1-1; maybe TRBD1 (5 bases). The length of the CDR3 is 16 residues. V was pared by 0 bases and J by 1 base, with 13 bases between. The germline CDR1 and CDR2 sequences are SGHRS and YFSETQ. Drawing the rest from reference TRBV5-1 and TRBJ1-1, the complete variable domain is KAGVTQTPRYLIKTRGQQVTLSCSPISGHRSVSWYQQTPGQGLQFLFEYFSETQRNKGNFPGRFSGRQFSNSRSEMNVSTLELGDSALYLCASSLAGAGRNTEAFFGQGTRLTVV.